This passage covers 3 T cell receptor beta chains from one sample sequenced in a study of long-term antiretroviral therapy in people with HIV. An immunoSEQ assay, version v3.0, was performed at survey level. Repertoires were generated with immunoSEQ multiplex PCR, while TCRdb's copy carries only in-frame clones and drops some. Among 31,000 or so clones listed, roughly 96% were seen once. Sequencing was performed on unsorted PBMCs, taken roughly 6.9 years after starting antiretroviral therapy. The source is a man aged 25-45 years with HIV.

CDR3 loop: CASSEAGLATNEKLFF. In DNA, the CDR3 is TGTGCCAGCAGTGAAGCAGGACTCGCAACTAATGAAAAACTGTTTTTT. J is TRBJ1-4 and V is TRBV6-1, with unresolved D. The V and J ends lost 0 bases and 0 bases respectively, with 8 bases between them. CDR3 length: 16 residues. CDR1 and CDR2 (germline): MNHNS, SASEGT.

The gene calls are TRBV7-8 and TRBJ2-2; 8 bases align to TRBD2. Germline CDR1 and CDR2: SGHVS and FQNEAQ. This CDR3 is built from 18 residues. The V gene end was trimmed by 4 bases and the J gene end by 4 bases; junction bases not matched to a gene: 14. The CDR3 here is CASSSRLKIAGFTGELFF. DNA of the CDR3: TGTGCCAGCAGCTCTAGACTGAAAATAGCGGGATTCACCGGGGAGCTGTTTTTT.

The chain has TRBV4-1 and TRBJ1-2; D is perhaps TRBD1 (5 bases). With 0 bases removed from V and 5 bases from J, the gap between germline ends came to 13 bases. CDR3 length: 15 amino acids. Germline-derived CDR1 and CDR2 are MGHRA and YSYEKL. The CDR3 sequence: CASSQESQGGYGYTF. CDR3 in DNA: TGCGCCAGCAGCCAAGAATCGCAGGGCGGGTATGGCTACACCTTC.